This T cell receptor beta chain derives from a study of cytomegalovirus exposure and HLA in healthy donors. This CDR3 has 14 residues. Germline CDR1 SQVTM, CDR2 ANQGSEA. The trim removed 3 bases at V and 2 bases at J, leaving 1 base unmatched. The primer mix had 60 Vbeta and 13 Jbeta primers. This table comes from immunoSEQ multiplex PCR, and its TCRdb copy is limited to in-frame clones, with some not included. Of 85,000 to 100,000 clones listed, 63% were seen once; the top ten hold around 6.6%. Findings and limits, study-wide: The study listed around 150 cytomegalovirus-associated TCR beta chains. The classifier was said to identify cytomegalovirus status with high specificity and sensitivity. Confirmation was obtained in vitro that a few CMV-associated chains are specific for CMV antigens.

This clone showed up just a few times. What it binds is not known. Sequenced material: PBMCs. This sequence was found in a woman in her twenties or thirties in good health and CMV-seronegative. This chain connects TRBV29-1 to TRBJ2-3; 11 positions match TRBD2. Here the CDR3 DNA reads TGCAGCGTTGAGACTAGCGGGATCACAGATACGCAGTATTTT. It translates to CSVETSGITDTQYF.